This T cell receptor (beta chain) derives from a study of cytomegalovirus exposure and HLA in healthy donors. General study findings and limits: An ancestry cluster, one associated with Asian ancestry, reportedly showed fewer N-insertions than the 666-donor mean in a later analysis.

With regard to this clone: The target antigen is unknown.

Trimming removed 8 bases from V and 0 bases from J, with 26 bases in between. Germline V gene data show CDR1 as GTSNPN and CDR2 as SVGIG (reference sequence). This CDR3 has 18 residues. 60 Vbeta and 13 Jbeta primers were used in PCR. Sequencing was performed with immunoSEQ multiplex PCR; in TCRdb, only in-frame clones are kept and a portion is missing. The data contain fewer than 250,000 clones, approximately 87% of them singletons. Sequences were obtained from PBMCs. The clonotype was recovered from a human donor in good health. The chain is built from TRBV30 and TRBJ2-1, with D possibly TRBD2 on 5 matching bases. In nucleotides, the CDR3 is TGTGCCCGAGACTCTGGTCATGGACTGGGCACCTCCTACAATGAGCAGTTCTTC. It specifies CARDSGHGLGTSYNEQFF.